This T cell receptor beta chain was identified in a study of technical replicates of blood from four donors. Only in-frame clones appear in the TCRdb table, and some are missing; sequencing was by immunoSEQ multiplex PCR. The repertoire consists of approximately 59,000 clones, with around 85% occurring once and the leading ten covering about 5%. The receptor's source is a human donor in good health. Some clones in this sample may be carry-over from other donors' samples. Input material: PBMCs.

The CDR3 nucleotides read TGCGCCAGCAGCCTCGCAGGGGAGGGGTCCCCCTCCGGCTACACCTTC. As protein: CASSLAGEGSPSGYTF. The J gene is TRBJ1-2, the V gene TRBV5-1, with D possibly matching TRBD1 (6 bases). Germline loops: CDR1 SGHRS, CDR2 YFSETQ. The CDR3 is made up of 16 amino acids. Trimming removed 4 bases at V and 8 bases at J, with 24 bases between.